A selection of T cell receptor beta chains follows, all from one sample in a study of T-cell memory formation after mild COVID-19. MiXCR was run by TCRdb on the 5' RACE reads, yielding one entry per CDR3 protein. The sample holds approximately 400,000 distinct CDR3 sequences, approximately 24% seen once. Material for sequencing was PBMCs or a T cell subset sorted from them (not recorded which). Receptors were obtained from an adult woman who had mild COVID-19 (a few samples of this study predate the infection). Cell type and time point are not known. Both conserved end residues are trimmed from each CDR3. D genes are given only for firm matches. Clone size is given for some rows only: seen once, a few or many times, or a class if the clone is expanded.

V	length	size	D	J	CDR3
TRBV5-1	13	-	-	TRBJ1-1	ASSLDNLWSTEAF
TRBV6-2/TRBV6-3	12	few	-	TRBJ2-6	ASSYGPGANVLT
TRBV2	14	-	TRBD2	TRBJ2-3	ASDKGGLAGVRLEY
TRBV5-1	16	few	-	TRBJ1-2	ASSLGDRHGAINYGYT
TRBV12-3/TRBV12-4	12	-	TRBD2	TRBJ2-3	ASRSSGHTDTQY
TRBV12-3/TRBV12-4	13	-	-	TRBJ2-7	ASSFGGSGYYEQY
TRBV7-2	13	-	-	TRBJ2-5	ASSYRWGALETQY
TRBV12-3/TRBV12-4	11	few	-	TRBJ1-1	ASSPTEASEAF
TRBV11-3	13	few	-	TRBJ2-7	ASSPWDGSGYEQY
TRBV5-5	12	few	-	TRBJ2-7	ASSLTPPGREQY
TRBV30	12	few	-	TRBJ2-1	AWSGTIAGNEQF
TRBV27	13	-	TRBD2	TRBJ2-1	ASSPTSGVLYEQF
TRBV20-1	12	many	-	TRBJ1-1	SARGVPPNTEAF
TRBV5-1	13	-	-	TRBJ1-1	ASSFSGTRDTEAF
TRBV12-3/TRBV12-4	12	many	-	TRBJ2-3	ASSPRDWTDTQY
TRBV7-9	16	few	-	TRBJ2-5	ASSSPLRVRGFGETQY
TRBV20-1	15	few	-	TRBJ2-2	SARDQRVSSNTGELF
TRBV12-3/TRBV12-4	14	-	TRBD1	TRBJ2-6	ASSVTGTSGANVLT
TRBV5-1	15	-	TRBD1	TRBJ1-3	ASQPGQGARIRNTIY
TRBV4-3	13	few	-	TRBJ2-5	ASSQAPGTEETQY
TRBV19	14	-	-	TRBJ2-3	ASRSISVSYSDTQY
TRBV6-1	10	-	-	TRBJ1-1	ASSEAFAEAF
TRBV24-1	14	-	-	TRBJ2-7	ATSDLARQDSYEQY
TRBV15	10	few	-	TRBJ1-1	ATSRVRTEAF
TRBV19	11	many	-	TRBJ2-1	ASSQTEINEQF
TRBV12-3/TRBV12-4	13	few	-	TRBJ2-2	ASSFGGRTTGELF
TRBV7-2	14	-	TRBD2	TRBJ2-7	ASSFGTSGGTYEQY